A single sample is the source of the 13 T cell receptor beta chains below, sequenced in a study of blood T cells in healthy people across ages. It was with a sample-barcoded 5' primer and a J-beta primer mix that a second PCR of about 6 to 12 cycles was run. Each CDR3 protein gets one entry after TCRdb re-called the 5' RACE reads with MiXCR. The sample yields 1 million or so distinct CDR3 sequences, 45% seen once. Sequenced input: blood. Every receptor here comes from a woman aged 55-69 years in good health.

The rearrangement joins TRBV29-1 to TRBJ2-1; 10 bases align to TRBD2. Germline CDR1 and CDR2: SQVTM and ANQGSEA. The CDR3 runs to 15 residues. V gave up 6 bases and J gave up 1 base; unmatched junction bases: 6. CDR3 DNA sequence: TGCAGCGTCGCGCCTAGCGGGAGTTCCTACAATGAGCAGTTCTTC. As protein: CSVAPSGSSYNEQFF.

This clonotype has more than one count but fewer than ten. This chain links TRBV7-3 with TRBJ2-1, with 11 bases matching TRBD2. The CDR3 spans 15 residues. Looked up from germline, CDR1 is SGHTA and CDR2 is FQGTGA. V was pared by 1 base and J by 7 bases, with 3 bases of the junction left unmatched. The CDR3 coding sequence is TGTGCCAGCAGCTTAAGTACTAGCGGGAGAAATGAGCAGTTCTTC. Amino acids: CASSLSTSGRNEQFF. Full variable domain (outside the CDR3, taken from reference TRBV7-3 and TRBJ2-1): GAGVSQTPSNKVTEKGKYVELRCDPISGHTALYWYRQSLGQGPEFLIYFQGTGAADDSGLPNDRFFAVRPEGSVSTLKIQRTERGDSAVYLCASSLSTSGRNEQFFGPGTRLTVL.

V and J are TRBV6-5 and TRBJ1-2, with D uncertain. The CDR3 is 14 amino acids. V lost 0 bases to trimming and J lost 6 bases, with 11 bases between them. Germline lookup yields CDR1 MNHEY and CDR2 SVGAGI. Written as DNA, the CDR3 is TGTGCCAGCAGTTACTCGAAAGTCGGAAATGGCTACACCTTC. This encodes CASSYSKVGNGYTF.

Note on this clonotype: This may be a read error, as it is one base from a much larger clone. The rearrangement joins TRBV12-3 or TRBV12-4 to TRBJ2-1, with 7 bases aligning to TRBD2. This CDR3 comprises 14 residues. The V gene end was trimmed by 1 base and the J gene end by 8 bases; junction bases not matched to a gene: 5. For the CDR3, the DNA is TGTGCCAGCAGTTTAGAAGTGGGAGGGGATGAGCAGTTCTTC. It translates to CASSLEVGGDEQFF.

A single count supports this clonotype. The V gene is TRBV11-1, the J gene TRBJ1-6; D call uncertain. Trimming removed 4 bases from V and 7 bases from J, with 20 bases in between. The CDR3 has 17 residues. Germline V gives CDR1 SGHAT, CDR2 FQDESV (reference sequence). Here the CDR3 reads CASSSRWAAVANSPLHF. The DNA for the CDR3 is TGTGCCAGCAGCTCCCGTTGGGCAGCAGTCGCCAATTCACCCCTCCACTTT.

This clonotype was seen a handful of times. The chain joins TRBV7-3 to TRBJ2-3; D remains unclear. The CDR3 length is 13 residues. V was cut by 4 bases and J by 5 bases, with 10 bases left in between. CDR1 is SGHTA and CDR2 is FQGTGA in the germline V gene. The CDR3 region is CASSSFLKDTQYF. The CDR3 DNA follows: TGTGCCAGCAGCTCATTTTTGAAAGATACGCAGTATTTT.

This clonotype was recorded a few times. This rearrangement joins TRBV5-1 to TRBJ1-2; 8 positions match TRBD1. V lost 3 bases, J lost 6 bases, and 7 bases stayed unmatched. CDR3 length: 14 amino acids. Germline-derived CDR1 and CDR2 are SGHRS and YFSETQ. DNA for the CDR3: TGCGCCAGCAGCTCGCGGACAGGGATCCATGGCTACACCTTC. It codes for CASSSRTGIHGYTF.

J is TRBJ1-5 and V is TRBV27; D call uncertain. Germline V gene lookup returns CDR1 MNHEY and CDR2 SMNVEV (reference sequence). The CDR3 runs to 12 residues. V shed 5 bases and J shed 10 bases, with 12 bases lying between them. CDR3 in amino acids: CASSALFGPQHF. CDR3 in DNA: TGTGCCAGCAGTGCCTTGTTTGGCCCCCAGCATTTT.

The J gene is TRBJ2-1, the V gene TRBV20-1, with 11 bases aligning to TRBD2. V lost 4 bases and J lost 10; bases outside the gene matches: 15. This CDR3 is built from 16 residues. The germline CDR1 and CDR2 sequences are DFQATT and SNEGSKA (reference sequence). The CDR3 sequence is CSATRTGTSGLREQFF. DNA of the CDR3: TGCAGTGCTACCAGAACCGGGACTAGCGGACTGCGGGAGCAGTTCTTC.

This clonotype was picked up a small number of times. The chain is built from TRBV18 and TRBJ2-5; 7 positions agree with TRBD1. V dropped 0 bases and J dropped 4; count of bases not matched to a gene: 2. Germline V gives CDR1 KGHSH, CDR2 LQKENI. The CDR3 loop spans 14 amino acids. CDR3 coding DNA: TGTGCCAGCTCACCACCTTGGGACAGAGAGACCCAGTACTTC. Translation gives CASSPPWDRETQYF.

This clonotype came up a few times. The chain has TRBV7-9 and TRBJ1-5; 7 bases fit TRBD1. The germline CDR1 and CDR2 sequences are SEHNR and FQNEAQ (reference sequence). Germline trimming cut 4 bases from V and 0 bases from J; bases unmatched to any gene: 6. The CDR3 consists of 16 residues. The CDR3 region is CASSSRDRYSNQPQHF. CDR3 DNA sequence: TGTGCCAGCAGCTCACGGGACAGATATAGCAATCAGCCCCAGCATTTT.

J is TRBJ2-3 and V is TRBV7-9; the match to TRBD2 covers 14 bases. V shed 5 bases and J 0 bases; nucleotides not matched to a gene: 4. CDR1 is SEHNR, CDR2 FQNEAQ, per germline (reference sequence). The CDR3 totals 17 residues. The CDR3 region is CASSTGLAGVSTDTQYF. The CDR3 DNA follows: TGTGCCAGCAGCACGGGACTAGCGGGAGTGAGCACAGATACGCAGTATTTT.

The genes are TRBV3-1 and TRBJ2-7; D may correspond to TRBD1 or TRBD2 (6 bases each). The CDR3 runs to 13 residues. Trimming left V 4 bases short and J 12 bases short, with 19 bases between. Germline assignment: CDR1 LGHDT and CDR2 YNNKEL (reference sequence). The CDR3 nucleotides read TGTGCCAGCAGCCGAGAGGGGGGAAACATTCGGTACTTC. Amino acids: CASSREGGNIRYF.